These 32 T cell receptor beta chains were all obtained from the same sample, sequenced in a study of CD8 T cells in ankylosing spondylitis. TCRdb processed the 5' RACE reads anew with MiXCR; each CDR3 protein has one entry. The data show a few hundred thousand distinct CDR3 sequences, 24% seen once. The sequencing sample was made of blood, either unsorted or a sorted T cell fraction (not recorded which). The origin of the receptors is a male donor with ankylosing spondylitis or in good health (not recorded which).

The rearrangement uses TRBV20-1 and TRBJ1-1; D gene uncertain. Deletions cut 3 bases from V and 5 bases from J, with 16 bases between. Germline CDR1 reads DFQATT; CDR2 reads SNEGSKA (reference sequence). The CDR3 has 14 amino acids. CDR3 DNA sequence: TGCAGTGCTAGGAGGCGCCAGGTGGAGACTGAAGCTTTCTTT. Protein: CSARRRQVETEAFF.

In its sample, this clonotype was seen a few times. The chain combines TRBV20-1 with TRBJ2-5; 7 bases are a match to TRBD1. The CDR3 runs 12 residues. CDR1 DFQATT and CDR2 SNEGSKA come from the germline V gene (reference sequence). The CDR3 reads CSRQGPKETQYF. CDR3 in DNA: TGCAGCAGACAGGGCCCGAAAGAGACCCAGTACTTC.

There are many counts of this clonotype. V gene TRBV6-5 combines with J gene TRBJ1-2, with 8 bases matching TRBD1. V lost 2 bases and J lost 8; bases outside the gene matches: 7. CDR1 and CDR2 from the germline V gene are MNHEY and SVGAGI. CDR3 length: 14 residues. Here the CDR3 reads CASSYGTGSGGYTF. In nucleotides, the CDR3 is TGTGCCAGCAGTTACGGGACAGGCAGTGGAGGCTACACCTTC.

The chain combines TRBV6-1 with TRBJ2-5, with a possible D match to TRBD1 (6 bases). Germline CDR1 is MNHNS and CDR2 is SASEGT. The CDR3 is made up of 13 amino acids. Trimming stripped 6 bases from V and 2 bases from J, with 10 bases between. The CDR3 sequence: CASRRTEQETQYF. CDR3 nucleotide sequence: TGTGCCAGCAGGAGGACAGAGCAAGAGACCCAGTACTTC.

The chain is built from TRBV5-5 and TRBJ1-2; D is unresolved. Germline V gives CDR1 SGHKS, CDR2 YYEKEE (reference sequence). The CDR3 totals 13 residues. Trimming shortened V by 0 bases and J by 5 bases, and 8 bases separated the two germline ends. In DNA form, the CDR3 reads TGTGCCAGCAGCTTGGCCGGCCTATATGGCTACACCTTC. Translation: CASSLAGLYGYTF.

This clonotype occurred many times. The chain employs TRBV12-3 or TRBV12-4 and TRBJ1-5; D ambiguous. Trimming shortened V by 0 bases and J by 1 base, and 7 bases separated the two germline ends. There are 15 residues in the CDR3. CDR3 nucleotides: TGTGCCAGCAGTTTAGCCAGGAAGAGCAATCAGCCCCAGCATTTT. Translation gives CASSLARKSNQPQHF.

CDR3: CAWSAGQGRGETQYF. CDR3 nucleotides: TGTGCCTGGAGTGCAGGACAGGGGAGAGGAGAGACCCAGTACTTC. This rearrangement joins TRBV30 to TRBJ2-5, with 9 bases fitting TRBD1. CDR3 length equals 15 residues. V shed 1 base and J 4 bases; nucleotides not matched to a gene: 7. CDR1 is GTSNPN, CDR2 SVGIG, per germline (reference sequence).

This clonotype was seen repeatedly, ten times or more. The rearrangement links TRBV5-1 to TRBJ2-1; 9 bases line up with TRBD1. With 9 bases clipped from V and 3 bases from J, the junction kept 10 bases outside the gene matches. This CDR3 is built from 15 residues. Germline V lookup: CDR1 SGHRS, CDR2 YFSETQ. The CDR3 region has the DNA TGCGCCACACGGGGCGGGACAGGGATCTACAATGAGCAGTTCTTC. This codes for CATRGGTGIYNEQFF.

V gene TRBV7-2 combines with J gene TRBJ2-3, with D perhaps matching TRBD1 or TRBD2 (5 bases each). The CDR3 sequence is 14 residues long. V was clipped by 5 bases and J by 9 bases, with 18 bases between them. In germline, CDR1 is SGHTA, CDR2 FQGNSA. This CDR3 reads CASSAPWGSGTQYF. CDR3 nucleotides: TGTGCCAGCAGCGCCCCATGGGGGTCAGGAACGCAGTATTTT.

The V and J genes are TRBV7-2 and TRBJ2-7; 9 bases fit TRBD2. With 5 bases clipped from V and 9 bases from J, the junction kept 14 bases outside the gene matches. There are 15 residues in the CDR3. CDR1 SGHTA and CDR2 FQGNSA come from the germline V gene. The DNA for the CDR3 is TGTGCCAGCAGCGAATGGGGGACTAGCAGACCTTGGCAGTACTTC. It codes for CASSEWGTSRPWQYF.

The sample holds many counts of this clonotype. CDR3 in amino acids: CSARGGTTYNEQFF. CDR3 bases: TGCAGTGCTAGGGGGGGGACGACCTACAATGAGCAGTTCTTC. The V and J genes are TRBV20-1 and TRBJ2-1, with 7 nucleotides matching TRBD2. J gave up 2 bases and V 3 bases, and 4 bases lay outside the gene matches. The CDR3 sequence is 14 residues long. The V gene's germline CDR1 is DFQATT and CDR2 SNEGSKA (reference sequence).

This clonotype was seen at least ten times. The chain uses TRBV2 and TRBJ2-1, with 9 nucleotides matching TRBD2. The germline gives CDR1 SNHLY, CDR2 FYNNEI. V lost 10 bases, J lost 7 bases, and 11 bases stayed unmatched. The CDR3 contains 14 residues. The CDR3 is CATLRGRGGNEQFF. CDR3 sequence (DNA): TGTGCCACTCTAAGGGGGCGGGGGGGGAATGAGCAGTTCTTC.

This clonotype was detected many times. The V gene is TRBV6-5, the J gene TRBJ2-4; D gene unclear. V lost 3 bases to trimming and J lost 12 bases, with 9 bases between them. The CDR3 has 11 amino acids. CDR1 and CDR2 (germline): MNHEY, SVGAGI. CDR3 DNA sequence: TGTGCCAGCAGTTATGGCGGTCGTCAGTACTTC. It is translated as CASSYGGRQYF.

The chain uses TRBV24-1 and TRBJ2-1, with D uncertain. The CDR3 runs 13 residues. V lost 5 bases and J 6 bases, leaving 10 bases between the germline ends. The germline V gene encodes CDR1 KGHDR and CDR2 SFDVKD. CDR3 sequence: CATSAVGPNEQFF. The CDR3 DNA follows: TGTGCCACCAGTGCGGTCGGCCCCAATGAGCAGTTCTTC.

This clonotype was counted many times. This chain uses TRBV20-1 with TRBJ2-1, with D hard to call. The CDR3 loop spans 12 amino acids. Germline lookup yields CDR1 DFQATT and CDR2 SNEGSKA (reference sequence). V shed 2 bases and J shed 6 bases, with 8 bases lying between them. The CDR3 DNA sequence: TGCAGTGCTAGACAGGACCTCAATGAGCAGTTCTTC. This sequence encodes CSARQDLNEQFF.

This clonotype was detected ten times or more. The chain uses TRBV12-3 or TRBV12-4 and TRBJ2-1; D gene ambiguous. The germline V and J ends were trimmed by 3 bases and 10 bases, with 19 bases remaining between them. The CDR3 spans 15 residues. The CDR3 sequence is CASSFGAPADLEQFF. The CDR3 DNA sequence: TGTGCCAGCAGTTTTGGAGCGCCGGCGGATTTAGAGCAGTTCTTC.

This clonotype was counted ten times or more. The J gene is TRBJ2-1, the V gene TRBV29-1, with 8 bases fitting TRBD1. This CDR3 is 14 amino acids long. The J segment lost 3 bases and the V segment lost 4 bases, leaving 5 bases of the junction unmatched. Germline CDR1 and CDR2: SQVTM and ANQGSEA. The CDR3 sequence: CSVAGQGVYNEQFF. Here the CDR3 DNA reads TGCAGCGTTGCTGGACAGGGTGTCTACAATGAGCAGTTCTTC.

This clonotype has a count of ten or more. The CDR3 reads CASSSRQAYNEQFF. CDR3 nucleotides: TGTGCCAGCAGCTCCAGGCAAGCCTACAATGAGCAGTTCTTC. The J gene is TRBJ2-1, the V gene TRBV11-1; no reliable D call. The V and J ends lost 4 bases and 2 bases respectively, with 9 bases between them. Germline CDR1 and CDR2: SGHAT and FQDESV (reference sequence). This CDR3 comprises 14 residues.

V and J are TRBV20-1 and TRBJ1-6; D possibly corresponds to TRBD1 (5 bases). The CDR3 totals 15 residues. The V end was cut by 2 bases, the J end by 8 bases, with 16 bases between. Germline V gene data show CDR1 as DFQATT and CDR2 as SNEGSKA (reference sequence). The CDR3 here is CSARPSGRRDSPLHF. The CDR3, as DNA: TGCAGTGCTAGACCCTCAGGGAGGCGGGATTCACCCCTCCACTTT.

V and J are TRBV2 and TRBJ2-3; D might be TRBD2 (5 bases). Trimming removed 3 bases from V and 9 bases from J, with 13 bases in between. The CDR3 is made up of 13 amino acids. Germline V lookup: CDR1 SNHLY, CDR2 FYNNEI. The DNA of the CDR3 is TGTGCCAGCAGTGACGGGCTAGCTGCGACGCAGTATTTT. Translated: CASSDGLAATQYF.

In its sample, this clonotype was seen a few times. The chain employs TRBV20-1 and TRBJ2-7; the D is unclear. Germline loops: CDR1 DFQATT, CDR2 SNEGSKA (reference sequence). V was cut by 6 bases and J by 2 bases, with 17 bases left in between. The CDR3 covers 14 residues. Here the CDR3 DNA reads TGCAGTGCCCCCGGCCGCTTTGGAGCCTACGAGCAGTACTTC. Its protein product is CSAPGRFGAYEQYF.

This clonotype was seen at least ten times. The rearrangement joins TRBV20-1 to TRBJ2-1, with D tentatively TRBD1 or TRBD2 (5 bases each). Germline CDR1 is DFQATT and CDR2 is SNEGSKA (reference sequence). The CDR3 is 15 residues long. The germline V and J ends were trimmed by 0 bases and 8 bases, with 17 bases remaining between them. Written as DNA, the CDR3 is TGCAGTGCTAGAGATCCGGGGCGAGATCCAGATGAGCAGTTCTTC. It codes for CSARDPGRDPDEQFF.

This clonotype was picked up a small number of times. The chain is built from TRBV10-3 and TRBJ2-5; 7 positions match TRBD2. Trimming removed 1 base from V and 7 bases from J; junction bases left unmatched: 6. The CDR3 runs 14 residues. The germline V gene encodes CDR1 ENHRY and CDR2 SYGVKD. The DNA for the CDR3 is TGTGCCATCAGTGAGTTGGAGAGGGAGGGGACCCAGTACTTC. This encodes CAISELEREGTQYF.

This clonotype has just a few counts. The rearrangement links TRBV10-3 to TRBJ2-2; TRBD1 agrees at 9 bases. Per the germline V gene, CDR1 is ENHRY and CDR2 is SYGVKD. Germline trimming cut 3 bases from V and 8 bases from J; bases unmatched to any gene: 13. The CDR3 covers 17 residues. CDR3: CAISDHRPGQGGGELFF. CDR3 DNA: TGTGCCATCAGTGACCACCGACCGGGACAGGGCGGGGGGGAGCTGTTTTTT.

This clonotype occurred many times. The V call is TRBV20-1, the J call TRBJ1-2; D not certain. V was cut by 0 bases and J by 4 bases, with 12 bases left in between. The germline CDR1 and CDR2 sequences are DFQATT and SNEGSKA (reference sequence). This CDR3 contains 14 residues. The CDR3, as DNA: TGCAGTGCTAGAGATGAGGAGAACGGCTATGGCTACACCTTC. This gives the protein CSARDEENGYGYTF.

In its sample, this clonotype was seen a few times. At one end, the junction sequence differs from germline, possibly due to a read error. The chain combines TRBV20-1 with TRBJ2-1; unclear D gene. CDR1 DFQATT and CDR2 SNEGSKA come from the germline V gene (reference sequence). The CDR3 sequence is 13 residues long. This chain's CDR3 is CSARALGYNEQFF. The CDR3 DNA sequence: TGCAGTGCCAGAGCCCTGGGCTACAATGAGCAGTTCTTC.

The chain carries TRBV20-1 and TRBJ2-3; 10 positions match TRBD2. Germline CDR1 is DFQATT and CDR2 is SNEGSKA (reference sequence). The CDR3 is made up of 18 amino acids. Trimming took 5 bases from V and 0 from J; bases not matched to a gene: 14. The CDR3 DNA reads TGCAGTGCTCCGGACACTAGCGGGGTATACTCTAGCACAGATACGCAGTATTTT. Its translation: CSAPDTSGVYSSTDTQYF.

V is TRBV20-1 and J is TRBJ1-5; D might be TRBD1 (5 bases). In germline, CDR1 is DFQATT, CDR2 SNEGSKA (reference sequence). The CDR3 totals 13 residues. V was pared by 3 bases and J by 3 bases, with 9 bases between. Here the CDR3 reads CSASDGTNQPQHF. DNA of the CDR3: TGCAGTGCTAGTGACGGGACCAATCAGCCCCAGCATTTT.

This rearrangement joins TRBV2 to TRBJ2-2; maybe TRBD1 (5 bases). The germline CDR1 and CDR2 sequences are SNHLY and FYNNEI. Trimming cost V 5 bases and J 2 bases, with 12 bases left between them. The CDR3 length is 15 residues. The CDR3 spells CASSRVGPNTGELFF. CDR3 nucleotide sequence: TGTGCCAGCAGTCGTGTGGGGCCAAACACCGGGGAGCTGTTTTTT.

The CDR3 coding sequence is TGCAGTGCCGGACGCCGGCAGGTTGTAAATGAGCAGTTCTTC. Its translation: CSAGRRQVVNEQFF. The chain joins TRBV20-1 to TRBJ2-1; the D is unclear. The CDR3 spans 14 residues. Looked up from germline, CDR1 is DFQATT and CDR2 is SNEGSKA (reference sequence). V was shortened by 6 bases and J by 7 bases, with 19 bases between the two germline ends.

This clonotype was observed many times. V is TRBV28 and J is TRBJ2-2; D gene unclear. The V end was cut by 3 bases, the J end by 4 bases, with 15 bases between. The CDR3 spans 16 residues. Germline V gene lookup returns CDR1 MDHEN and CDR2 SYDVKM. This CDR3 is CASSFSGRSRTGELFF. The CDR3 DNA reads as TGTGCCAGCAGTTTTAGTGGACGAAGTCGCACCGGGGAGCTGTTTTTT. The variable domain in full, completed from reference TRBV28 and TRBJ2-2, reads DVKVTQSSRYLVKRTGEKVFLECVQDMDHENMFWYRQDPGLGLRLIYFSYDVKMKEKGDIPEGYSVSREKKERFSLILESASTNQTSMYLCASSFSGRSRTGELFFGEGSRLTVL.

The V and J genes are TRBV5-3 and TRBJ2-1; D could derive from TRBD1 or TRBD2 (6 bases each). TRBV5-3 is placed among ORFs of uncertain function. This CDR3 comprises 14 residues. V lost 4 bases to trimming and J lost 7 bases, with 15 bases between them. The CDR3 DNA follows: TGTGCCAGAAGCGGCCTGGGGGGCGGGAATGAGCAGTTCTTC. It codes for CARSGLGGGNEQFF.